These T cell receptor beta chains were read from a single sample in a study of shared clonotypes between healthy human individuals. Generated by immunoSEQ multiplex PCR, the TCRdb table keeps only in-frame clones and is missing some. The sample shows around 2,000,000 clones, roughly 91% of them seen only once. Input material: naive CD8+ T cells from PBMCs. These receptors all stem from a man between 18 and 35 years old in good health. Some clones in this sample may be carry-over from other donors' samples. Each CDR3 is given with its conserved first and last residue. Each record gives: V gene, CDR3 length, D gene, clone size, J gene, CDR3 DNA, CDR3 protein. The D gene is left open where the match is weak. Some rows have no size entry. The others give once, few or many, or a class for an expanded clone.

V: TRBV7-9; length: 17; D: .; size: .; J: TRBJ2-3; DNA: TGTGCCAGCACCCCAGAGCGGGCCAGGATAAGGTCAGATACGCAGTATTTT; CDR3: CASTPERARIRSDTQYF
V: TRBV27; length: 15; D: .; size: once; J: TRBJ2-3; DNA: TGTGCCAGCAGTTTTCAAGGGGAAGGACCAGATACGCAGTATTTT; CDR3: CASSFQGEGPDTQYF
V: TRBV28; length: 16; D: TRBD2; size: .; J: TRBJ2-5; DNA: TGTGCCAGCAGTGCGCTAGCGGGAGAGTACCAAGAGACCCAGTACTTC; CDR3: CASSALAGEYQETQYF
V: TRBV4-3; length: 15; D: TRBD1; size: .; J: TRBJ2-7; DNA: TGCGCCAGCAGCCAAGTAGGGACAGGAACCTACGAGCAGTACTTC; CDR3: CASSQVGTGTYEQYF
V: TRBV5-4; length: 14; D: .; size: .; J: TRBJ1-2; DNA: TGTGCCAGCAGCTTGGACGAGGGCTGGGGTGGCTACACCTTC; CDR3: CASSLDEGWGGYTF
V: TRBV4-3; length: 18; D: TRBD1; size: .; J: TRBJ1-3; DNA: TGCGCCAGCAGCCCGTTAACCGGGACAGCAAGCTCTGGAAACACCATATATTTT; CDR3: CASSPLTGTASSGNTIYF
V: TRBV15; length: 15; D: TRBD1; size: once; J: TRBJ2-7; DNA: TGTGCCACCAGCAGCCGGGACAGGGTGCTGAACGAGCAGTACTTC; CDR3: CATSSRDRVLNEQYF
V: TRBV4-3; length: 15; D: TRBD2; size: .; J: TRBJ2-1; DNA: TGCGCCAGCAGCCAAGCGGGGGGACCCTACAATGAGCAGTTCTTC; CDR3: CASSQAGGPYNEQFF
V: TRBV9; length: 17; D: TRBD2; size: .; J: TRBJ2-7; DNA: TGTGCCAGCAGCGTAGGGCTAGCGGGAGTACAACCCTACGAGCAGTACTTC; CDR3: CASSVGLAGVQPYEQYF
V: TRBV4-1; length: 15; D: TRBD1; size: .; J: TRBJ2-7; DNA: TGCGCCAGCAGCCAAGTACAGGGGATCTCCTACGAGCAGTACTTC; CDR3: CASSQVQGISYEQYF
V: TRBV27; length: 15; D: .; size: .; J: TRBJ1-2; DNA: TGTGCCAGCAGTTTGGGGGGGGCGGCTAACTATGGCTACACCTTC; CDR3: CASSLGGAANYGYTF
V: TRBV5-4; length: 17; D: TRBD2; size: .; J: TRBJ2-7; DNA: TGTGCCAGCAGCTTGCTCCCCGTTAGCGGGGATACCTACGAGCAGTACTTC; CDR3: CASSLLPVSGDTYEQYF
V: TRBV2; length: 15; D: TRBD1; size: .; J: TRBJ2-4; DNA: TGTGCCAGCACGAGGCAGGGGGAGTCCAAAAACATTCAGTACTTC; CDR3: CASTRQGESKNIQYF
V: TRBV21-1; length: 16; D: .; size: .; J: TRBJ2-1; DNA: TGTGCCAGCAGCAGTTCCGGAGGGGTAAGATACAATGAGCAGTTCTTC; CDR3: CASSSSGGVRYNEQFF
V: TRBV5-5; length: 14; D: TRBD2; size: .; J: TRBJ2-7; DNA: TGTGCCAGCAGCTTGGAGGGCGGGAGGCGTGAGCAGTACTTC; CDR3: CASSLEGGRREQYF
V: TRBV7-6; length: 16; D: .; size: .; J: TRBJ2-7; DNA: TGTGCCAGCAGCTTAGACATACGGGGGAGCTCCTACGAGCAGTACTTC; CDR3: CASSLDIRGSSYEQYF
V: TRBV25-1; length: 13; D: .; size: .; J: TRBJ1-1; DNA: TGTGCCAGCAGTGAAGACAGACACACTGAAGCTTTCTTT; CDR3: CASSEDRHTEAFF
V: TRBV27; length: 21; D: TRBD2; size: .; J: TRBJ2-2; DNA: TGTGCCAGCAGTCCCCGCCCCCCCGCGGCCCGCGGGAGTAGAAACACCGGGGAGCTGTTTTTT; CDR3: CASSPRPPAARGSRNTGELFF
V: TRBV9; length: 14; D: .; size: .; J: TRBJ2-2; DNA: TGTGCCAGCAGCGTACTAGGGAGCACCGGGGAGCTGTTTTTT; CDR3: CASSVLGSTGELFF
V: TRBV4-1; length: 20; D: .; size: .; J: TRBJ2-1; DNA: TGCGCCAGCAGCCAAGGAAGAGACAGCGGTTACTCGGCGGCCTACAATGAGCAGTTCTTC; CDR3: CASSQGRDSGYSAAYNEQFF
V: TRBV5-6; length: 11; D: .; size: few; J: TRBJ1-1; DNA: TGTGCCAGCAGCTTGGGGACTGAAGCTTTCTTT; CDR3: CASSLGTEAFF
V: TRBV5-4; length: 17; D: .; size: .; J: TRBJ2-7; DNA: TGTGCCAGCAGCTTGAGGGTAGGCAGGGAGGGGGCGTACGAGCAGTACTTC; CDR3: CASSLRVGREGAYEQYF
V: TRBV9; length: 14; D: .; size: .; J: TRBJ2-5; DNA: TGTGCCAGCCGACCCGTGACAGCTCAAGAGACCCAGTACTTC; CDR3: CASRPVTAQETQYF
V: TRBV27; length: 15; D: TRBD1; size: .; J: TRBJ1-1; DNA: TGTGCCAGCAGCCGAATAACAGGGGCGAACACTGAAGCTTTCTTT; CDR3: CASSRITGANTEAFF
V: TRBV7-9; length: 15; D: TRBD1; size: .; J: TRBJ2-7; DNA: TGTGCCAGCAGCACCGGGACAGGGGCCCTCTACGAGCAGTACTTC; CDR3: CASSTGTGALYEQYF
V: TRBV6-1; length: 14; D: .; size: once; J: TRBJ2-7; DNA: TGTGCCAGCAGCGCCGGGACCCCCAACTACGAGCAGTACTTC; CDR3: CASSAGTPNYEQYF
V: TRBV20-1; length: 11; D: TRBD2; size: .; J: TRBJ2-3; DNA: TGCAGCGCCCGGGGGGGAGATACGCAGTATTTT; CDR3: CSARGGDTQYF
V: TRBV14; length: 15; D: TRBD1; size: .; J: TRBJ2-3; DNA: TGTGCCAGCAGCCCCGAAAGGGGGCTCACAGATACGCAGTATTTT; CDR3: CASSPERGLTDTQYF
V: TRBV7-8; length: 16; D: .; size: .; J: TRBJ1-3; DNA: TGTGCCAGCAGCGAGGGACCACCGGCGGCAGGAAACACCATATATTTT; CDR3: CASSEGPPAAGNTIYF
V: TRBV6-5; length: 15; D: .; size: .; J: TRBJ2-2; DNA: TGTGCCAGCAGTTACTCTCCGGCCGGGTTCGGGGAGCTGTTTTTT; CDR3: CASSYSPAGFGELFF
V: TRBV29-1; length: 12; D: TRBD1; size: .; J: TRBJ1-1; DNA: TGCAGCCTTCGGACAGGGGCCACTGAAGCTTTCTTT; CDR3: CSLRTGATEAFF
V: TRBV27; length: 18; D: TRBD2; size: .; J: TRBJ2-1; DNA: TGTGCCAGCAGGCCGCCGGGACTAGCGGTTTTTTCCTACAATGAGCAGTTCTTC; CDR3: CASRPPGLAVFSYNEQFF
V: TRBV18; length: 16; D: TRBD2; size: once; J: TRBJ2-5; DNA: TGTGCCAGCTCACGATCGACTAGCGGGAGTCAAGAGACCCAGTACTTC; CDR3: CASSRSTSGSQETQYF
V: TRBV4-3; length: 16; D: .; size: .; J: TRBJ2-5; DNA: TGCGCCAGCAGCCAAGATTGGGCAGGGAGGAGTGAGACCCAGTACTTC; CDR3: CASSQDWAGRSETQYF
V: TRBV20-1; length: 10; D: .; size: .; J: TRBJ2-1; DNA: TGCAGTGCTGGAGGGGTTGAGCAGTTCTTC; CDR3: CSAGGVEQFF
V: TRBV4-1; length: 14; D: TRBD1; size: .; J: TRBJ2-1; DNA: TGCGCCAGCAGCCTCAACCAGGGGGTAAATGAGCAGTTCTTC; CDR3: CASSLNQGVNEQFF
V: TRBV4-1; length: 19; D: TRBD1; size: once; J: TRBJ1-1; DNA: TGCGCCAGCAGCCAAGTATTTCGGACAGGGGGCTTCATGAACACTGAAGCTTTCTTT; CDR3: CASSQVFRTGGFMNTEAFF
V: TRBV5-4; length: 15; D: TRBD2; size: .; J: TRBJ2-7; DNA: TGTGCCAGCAGCTTTAAGCGGGAGGTACCCTACGAGCAGTACTTC; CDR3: CASSFKREVPYEQYF
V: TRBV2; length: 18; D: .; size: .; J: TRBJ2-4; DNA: TGTGCCAGCAGTGACGTCCCCGGGACAAGAAATATCAAAAACATTCAGTACTTC; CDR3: CASSDVPGTRNIKNIQYF
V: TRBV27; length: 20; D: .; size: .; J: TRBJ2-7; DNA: TGTGCCAGCAGTTTATCCGCCGCCGCGGCTGGCCGTTTGGACTCCTACGAGCAGTACTTC; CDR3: CASSLSAAAAGRLDSYEQYF
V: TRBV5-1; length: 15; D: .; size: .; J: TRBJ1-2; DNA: TGCGCCAGCAGCCTAACGAGGGGGATTAACTATGGCTACACCTTC; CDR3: CASSLTRGINYGYTF
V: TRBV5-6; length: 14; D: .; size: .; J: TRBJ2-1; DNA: TGTGCCAGCAGCTTGGCCGCGGGTAGTAATTCCCGGTTCTTC; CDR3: CASSLAAGSNSRFF
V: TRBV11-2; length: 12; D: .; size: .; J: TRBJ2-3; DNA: TGTGCCAGCAGTTTGGGGGTAGATACGCAGTATTTT; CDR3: CASSLGVDTQYF